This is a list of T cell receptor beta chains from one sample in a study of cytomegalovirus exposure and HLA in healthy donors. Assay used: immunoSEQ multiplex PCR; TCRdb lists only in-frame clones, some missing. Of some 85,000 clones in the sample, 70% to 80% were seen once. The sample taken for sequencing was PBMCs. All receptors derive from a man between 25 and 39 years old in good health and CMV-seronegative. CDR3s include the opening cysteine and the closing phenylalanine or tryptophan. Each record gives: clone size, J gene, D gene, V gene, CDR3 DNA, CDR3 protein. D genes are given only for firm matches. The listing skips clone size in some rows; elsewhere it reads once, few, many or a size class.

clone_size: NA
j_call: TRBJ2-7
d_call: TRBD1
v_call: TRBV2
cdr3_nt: TGTGCCAGCAGTGTGGGACAGTATCACAATCCCCACGAGCAGTACTTC
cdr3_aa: CASSVGQYHNPHEQYF

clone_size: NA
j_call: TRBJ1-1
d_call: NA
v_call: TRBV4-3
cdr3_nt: TGCGCCAGCAGCCAAATGCCAACAGGGAACACTGAAGCTTTCTTT
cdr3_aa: CASSQMPTGNTEAFF

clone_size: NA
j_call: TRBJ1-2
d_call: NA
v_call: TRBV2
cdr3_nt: TGTGCCAGCAGTGACCAGGGGTCCTTTGGTTGCACCTTC
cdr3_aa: CASSDQGSFGCTF

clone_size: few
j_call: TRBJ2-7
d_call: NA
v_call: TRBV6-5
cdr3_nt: TGTGCCAGCAGTTACTCGGAGGCGATGGAGCAGTACTTC
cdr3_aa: CASSYSEAMEQYF

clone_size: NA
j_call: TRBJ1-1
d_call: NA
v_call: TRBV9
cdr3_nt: TGTGCCAGCAGCCCCCCCGGGCGGGATGAAGCTTTCTTT
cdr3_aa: CASSPPGRDEAFF

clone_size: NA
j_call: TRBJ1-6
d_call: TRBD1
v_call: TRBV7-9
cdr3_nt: TGTGCCAGCAGCGGTACCCATCCGGGACAGGGGTCGTGGAATTCACCCCTCCACTTT
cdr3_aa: CASSGTHPGQGSWNSPLHF

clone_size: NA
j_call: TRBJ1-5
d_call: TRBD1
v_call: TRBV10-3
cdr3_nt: TGTGCCATCAGCCAAGGACAGGACAATCAGCCCCAGCATTTT
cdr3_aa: CAISQGQDNQPQHF

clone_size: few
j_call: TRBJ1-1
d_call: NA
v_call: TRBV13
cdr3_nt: TGTGCCAGCAGCCAACAGGGTGAAGCTTTCTTT
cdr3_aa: CASSQQGEAFF

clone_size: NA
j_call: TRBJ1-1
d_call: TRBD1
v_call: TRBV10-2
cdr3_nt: TGCGCCACGGGACAGGGCAACACTGAAGCTTTCTTT
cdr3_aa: CATGQGNTEAFF

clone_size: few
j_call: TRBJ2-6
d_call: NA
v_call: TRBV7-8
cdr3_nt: TGTGCCAGCAGCCGGGTTGGAGGTACCACGGGGGCCAACGTCCTGACTTTC
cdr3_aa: CASSRVGGTTGANVLTF

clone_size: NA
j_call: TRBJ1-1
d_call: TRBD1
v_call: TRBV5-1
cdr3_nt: TGCGCCAGCAGCTACAACAGGGGACCTATGAACACTGAAGCTTTCTTT
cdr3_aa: CASSYNRGPMNTEAFF

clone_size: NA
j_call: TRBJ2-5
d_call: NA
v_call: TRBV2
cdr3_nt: TGTGCCAGCAGTGATTGGCAGGGAGAGACCCAGTACTTC
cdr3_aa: CASSDWQGETQYF

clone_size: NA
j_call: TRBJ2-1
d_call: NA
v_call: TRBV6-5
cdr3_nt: TGTGCCAGCAGTTACAACGGGGAGGCTGAGCAGTTCTTC
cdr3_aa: CASSYNGEAEQFF

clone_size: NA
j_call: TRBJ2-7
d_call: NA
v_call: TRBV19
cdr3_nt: TGTGCCAGTAGTATCAGGGTTTCCTACGAGCAGTACTTC
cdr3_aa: CASSIRVSYEQYF

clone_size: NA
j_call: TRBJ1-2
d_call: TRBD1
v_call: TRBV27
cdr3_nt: TGTGCCAGCAGTTTTCAGGGGGCGAGCTATGGCTACACCTTC
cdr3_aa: CASSFQGASYGYTF

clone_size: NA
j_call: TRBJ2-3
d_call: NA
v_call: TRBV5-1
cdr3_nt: TGCGCCAGCAGCTCTACCGGAGCTAGCACAGATACGCAGTATTTT
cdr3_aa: CASSSTGASTDTQYF

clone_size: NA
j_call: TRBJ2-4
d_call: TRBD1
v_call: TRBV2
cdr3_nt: TGTGCCAGCAGTCCCAGGGGGCCGGGCAAAAACATTCAGTACTTC
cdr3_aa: CASSPRGPGKNIQYF

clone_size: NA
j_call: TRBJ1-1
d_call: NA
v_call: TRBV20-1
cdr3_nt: TGCAGTGCTGAGAGAATTGAAGCTTTCTTT
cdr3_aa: CSAERIEAFF

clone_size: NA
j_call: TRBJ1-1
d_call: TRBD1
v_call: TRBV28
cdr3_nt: TGTGCCAGCGGGAAGGGACAGGGGGCGAACACTGAAGCTTTCTTT
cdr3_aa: CASGKGQGANTEAFF

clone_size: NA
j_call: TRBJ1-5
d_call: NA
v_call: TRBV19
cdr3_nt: TGTGCCAGTAAGATTGGTGGTTCGGGTGTCGATCAGCCCCAGCATTTT
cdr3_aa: CASKIGGSGVDQPQHF

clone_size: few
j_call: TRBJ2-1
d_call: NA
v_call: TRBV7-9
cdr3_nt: TGTGCCAGCAGCTTAGTGGCGGGTGAGCAGTTCTTC
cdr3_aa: CASSLVAGEQFF

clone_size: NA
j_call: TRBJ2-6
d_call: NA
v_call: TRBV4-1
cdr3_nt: TGCGCCAGCAGCCAGGGGCACTCTGGGGCCAACGTCCTGACTTTC
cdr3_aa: CASSQGHSGANVLTF

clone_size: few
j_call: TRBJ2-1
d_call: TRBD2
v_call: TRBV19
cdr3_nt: TGTGCCAGTAGTCCTGGACTAGCCCTTTACAATGAGCAGTTCTTC
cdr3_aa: CASSPGLALYNEQFF

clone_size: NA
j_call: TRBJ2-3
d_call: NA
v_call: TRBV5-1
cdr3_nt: TGCGCCAGCAGCTTGGTTCTAGCAGATACGCAGTATTTT
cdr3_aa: CASSLVLADTQYF

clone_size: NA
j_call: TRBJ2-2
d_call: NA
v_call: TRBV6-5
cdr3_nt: TGTGCCAGCAGGGCGCGGCCTGCGAACACCGGGGAGCTGTTTTTT
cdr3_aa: CASRARPANTGELFF

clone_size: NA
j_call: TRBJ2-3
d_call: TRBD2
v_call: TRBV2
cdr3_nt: TGTGCCAGCAGTGGGACTAGCGGGGTTGGCACAGATACGCAGTATTTT
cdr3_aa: CASSGTSGVGTDTQYF

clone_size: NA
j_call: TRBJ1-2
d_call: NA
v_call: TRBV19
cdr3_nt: TGTGCCAGTGGTAGAATGGGGCAGGGAATCTATGGCTACACCTTC
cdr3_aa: CASGRMGQGIYGYTF

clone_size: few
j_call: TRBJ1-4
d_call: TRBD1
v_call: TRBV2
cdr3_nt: TGTGCCAGCATCAGGACAGGGGGCGCAACTAATGAAAAACTGTTTTTT
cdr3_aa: CASIRTGGATNEKLFF

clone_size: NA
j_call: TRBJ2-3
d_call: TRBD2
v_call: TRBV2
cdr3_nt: TGTGCCAGCAGTGAAGCGCGGACTAGCGGCAGCACAGATACGCAGTATTTT
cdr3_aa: CASSEARTSGSTDTQYF

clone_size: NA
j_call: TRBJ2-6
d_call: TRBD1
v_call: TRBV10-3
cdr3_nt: TGTGCCATGCTTACAAACCCTTCTGGGACAGGGTTCTCTGGGGCCAACGTCCTGACTTTC
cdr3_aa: CAMLTNPSGTGFSGANVLTF

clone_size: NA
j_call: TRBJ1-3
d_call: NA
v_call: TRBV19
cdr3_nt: TGTGCCAGTAGTAACGCCAGGGGAACCCACTCTGGAAACACCATATATTTT
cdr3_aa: CASSNARGTHSGNTIYF

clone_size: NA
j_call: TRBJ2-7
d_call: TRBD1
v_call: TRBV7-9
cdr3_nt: TGTGCCAGCAGCTTAGCGACAGGGTTAACCTACGAGCAGTACTTC
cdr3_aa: CASSLATGLTYEQYF

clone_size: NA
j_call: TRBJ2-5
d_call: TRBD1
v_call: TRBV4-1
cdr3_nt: TGCGCCAGCAGCCAAACCGACAGGGAAAAGAGACACCAGTACTTC
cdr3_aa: CASSQTDREKRHQYF

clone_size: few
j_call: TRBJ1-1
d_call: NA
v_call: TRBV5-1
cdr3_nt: TGCGCCAGCAGCTTCGGGGGTATAGGCACTGAAGCTTTCTTT
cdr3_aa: CASSFGGIGTEAFF

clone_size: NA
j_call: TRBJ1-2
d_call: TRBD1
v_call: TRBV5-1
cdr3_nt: TGCGCCAGCAGCCCCCGGACAGGGACCTCTAACTATGGCTACACCTTC
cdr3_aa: CASSPRTGTSNYGYTF

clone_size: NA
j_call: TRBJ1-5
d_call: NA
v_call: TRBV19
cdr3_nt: TGTGCCAGTACGGGCGGGCGCCCAGGTGGCAATCAGCCCCAGCATTTT
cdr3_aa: CASTGGRPGGNQPQHF

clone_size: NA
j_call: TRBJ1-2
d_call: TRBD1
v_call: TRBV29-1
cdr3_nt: TGCAGCGTCTCCGGACAGGGCCCTTATGGCTACACCTTC
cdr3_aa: CSVSGQGPYGYTF

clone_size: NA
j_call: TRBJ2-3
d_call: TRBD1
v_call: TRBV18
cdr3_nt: TGTGCCAGCTCACCACCTACGGGGTCCAGGGGGCGCACAGATACGCAGTATTTT
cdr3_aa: CASSPPTGSRGRTDTQYF

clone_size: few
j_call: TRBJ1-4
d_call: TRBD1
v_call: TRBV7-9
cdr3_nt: TGTGCCAGCAGCCTAACAGGGGAGCAAGAAAAACTGTTTTTT
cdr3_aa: CASSLTGEQEKLFF